The 10 T cell receptor beta chains below all came from one sample that was sequenced in a study of T cells in Graves' hyperthyroidism and ophthalmopathy. RNA transcripts served as the template for amplifying TCR beta CDR3 regions. The TCR CDR3 first-round RT-PCR relied on the HTBI primer set. TCRdb processed the multiplex PCR reads anew with MiXCR; each CDR3 protein has one entry. Among some 440,000 distinct CDR3 sequences, about 15% were seen once, and the ten largest hold around 7.3%. Input material: blood. The source is a woman under 30 with Graves' hyperthyroidism.

This clonotype turned up a few times. The V call is TRBV7-9, the J call TRBJ2-6; 12 nucleotides line up with TRBD2. CDR3 length: 16 residues. Germline trimming cut 11 bases from V and 2 bases from J; bases unmatched to any gene: 7. The germline CDR1 and CDR2 sequences are SEHNR and FQNEAQ (reference sequence). The CDR3 bases are TGTGCCTATCTTGGACTAGCGGGACCTGGGGCCAACGTCCTGACTTTC. Its protein is CAYLGLAGPGANVLTF. The full variable domain, its missing parts supplied by reference TRBV7-9 and TRBJ2-6, is DTGVSQNPRHKITKRGQNVTFRCDPISEHNRLYWYRQTLGQGPEFLTYFQNEAQLEKSRLLSDRFSAERPKGSFSTLEIQRTEQGDSAMYLCAYLGLAGPGANVLTFGAGSRLTVL.

The chain recombines TRBV6-1 with TRBJ1-1; 10 bases line up with TRBD1. This CDR3 is built from 13 residues. Looked up from germline, CDR1 is MNHNS and CDR2 is SASEGT. J gave up 4 bases and V 10 bases, and 6 bases lay outside the gene matches. CDR3 DNA: TGTGCCACCAGGGACAGGGGATTCACTGAAGCTTTCTTT. Translating gives CATRDRGFTEAFF.

In this sample, this clonotype turned up many times. The chain is built from TRBV29-1 and TRBJ2-1; 10 nucleotides agree with TRBD1. The germline gives CDR1 SQVTM, CDR2 ANQGSEA. The trim removed 6 bases at V and 7 bases at J, leaving 9 bases unmatched. The CDR3 is 14 residues long. CDR3 in amino acids: CSVTRQGAQNEQFF. In nucleotides, the CDR3 is TGCAGCGTAACCCGACAGGGGGCCCAAAATGAGCAGTTCTTC.

This clonotype was detected many times. The chain links TRBV28 to TRBJ2-3; D is undetermined. Germline assignment: CDR1 MDHEN and CDR2 SYDVKM. The germline V and J ends were trimmed by 4 bases and 0 bases, with 8 bases remaining between them. This CDR3 region has 14 residues. For the CDR3, the DNA is TGTGCCAGCAGTTGGACGGAAAGCACAGATACGCAGTATTTT. Translating gives CASSWTESTDTQYF.

This clonotype was observed many times. This chain connects TRBV5-6 to TRBJ2-3, with 11 nucleotides matching TRBD1. CDR3 size: 15 residues. CDR1 is SGHDT, CDR2 YYEEEE, per germline. V was pared by 5 bases and J by 3 bases, with 5 bases of the junction left unmatched. CDR3 protein: CASSSDRGRTDTQYF. CDR3 sequence (DNA): TGTGCCAGCAGTTCGGACAGGGGGCGGACAGATACGCAGTATTTT.

This clonotype appeared many times. The chain links TRBV28 to TRBJ2-3; a possible D gene is TRBD1 (5 bases). V shed 2 bases and J shed 10 bases, with 13 bases lying between them. CDR1 MDHEN and CDR2 SYDVKM come from the germline V gene. This CDR3 spans 13 amino acids. The CDR3 DNA reads TGTGCCAGCAGTTTAGGGGCCCCAGGGTCGCAGTATTTT. Amino acids: CASSLGAPGSQYF.

This clonotype turned up a few times. The chain carries TRBV15 and TRBJ2-1, with 14 bases lining up with TRBD2. Germline loops: CDR1 LNHNV, CDR2 YYDKDF (reference sequence). The CDR3 length is 20 residues. J gave up 8 bases and V 1 base, and 16 bases lay outside the gene matches. The CDR3 protein is CATSRADRGLAGEFFHEQFF. The DNA of the CDR3 is TGTGCCACCAGCAGAGCAGATAGGGGACTAGCGGGAGAATTCTTCCATGAGCAGTTCTTC. Full variable domain (remainder filled in from reference TRBV15 and TRBJ2-1): DAMVIQNPRYQVTQFGKPVTLSCSQTLNHNVMYWYQQKSSQAPKLLFHYYDKDFNNEADTPDNFQSRRPNTSFCFLDIRSPGLGDTAMYLCATSRADRGLAGEFFHEQFFGPGTRLTVL.

This clonotype was observed many times. V gene TRBV4-1 combines with J gene TRBJ2-5, with TRBD1 matching over 8 bases. Germline V lookup: CDR1 MGHRA, CDR2 YSYEKL. J was trimmed by 0 bases and V by 4 bases; bases with no gene match: 7. The CDR3 runs to 16 residues. CDR3 nucleotide sequence: TGCGCCAGCAGCCCCGCAGACAGGGGATACCAAGAGACCCAGTACTTC. Protein sequence: CASSPADRGYQETQYF.

The genes are TRBV7-9 and TRBJ1-4, with 7 bases that match TRBD1. The germline gives CDR1 SEHNR, CDR2 FQNEAQ (reference sequence). The CDR3 loop spans 15 amino acids. The junction had 14 bases not matched to a gene; V was cut back by 4 bases and J by 12 bases. The CDR3 is CASSSRAGLGTELFF. In DNA, the CDR3 is TGTGCCAGCAGCTCGAGGGCGGGCCTGGGGACAGAACTGTTTTTT. The variable domain in full, with the rest retrieved from reference TRBV7-9 and TRBJ1-4, is DTGVSQNPRHKITKRGQNVTFRCDPISEHNRLYWYRQTLGQGPEFLTYFQNEAQLEKSRLLSDRFSAERPKGSFSTLEIQRTEQGDSAMYLCASSSRAGLGTELFFGSGTQLSVL.

This chain joins TRBV10-3 and TRBJ2-1, with TRBD1 matching over 7 bases. After removal of 0 bases from V and 2 bases from J, the junction contained 7 bases not matched to a gene. Looked up from germline, CDR1 is ENHRY and CDR2 is SYGVKD. The CDR3 consists of 17 residues. As DNA, the CDR3 is TGTGCCATCAGTGAGTCAGGGGGCGTGGGGACCTACAATGAGCAGTTCTTC. Amino acids: CAISESGGVGTYNEQFF.